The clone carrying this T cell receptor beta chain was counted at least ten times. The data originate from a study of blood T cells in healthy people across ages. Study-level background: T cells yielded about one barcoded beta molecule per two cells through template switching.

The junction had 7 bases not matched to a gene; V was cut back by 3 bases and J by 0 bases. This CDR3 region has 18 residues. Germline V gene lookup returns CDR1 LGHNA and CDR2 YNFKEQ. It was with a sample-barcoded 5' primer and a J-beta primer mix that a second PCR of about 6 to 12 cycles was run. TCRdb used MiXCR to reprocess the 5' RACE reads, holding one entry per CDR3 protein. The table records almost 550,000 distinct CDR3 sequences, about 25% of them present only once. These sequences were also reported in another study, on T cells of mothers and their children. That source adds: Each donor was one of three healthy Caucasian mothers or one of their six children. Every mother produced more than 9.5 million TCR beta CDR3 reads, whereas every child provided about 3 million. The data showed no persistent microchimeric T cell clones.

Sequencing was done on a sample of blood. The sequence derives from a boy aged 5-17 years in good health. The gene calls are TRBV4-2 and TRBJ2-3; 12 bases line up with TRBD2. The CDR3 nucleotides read TGTGCCAGCAGCCACGGGGGGCTAGCGGGGGGGAGCACAGATACGCAGTATTTT. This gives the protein CASSHGGLAGGSTDTQYF.